Shown below are 27 T cell receptor beta chains from a single sample sequenced in a study of regulatory T cells in long-lasting Graves disease. Time point specified: newly diagnosed GD, antithyroid drugs for less than 3 months. There was RNA extracted from PBMCs, and the TCR library was made from it. Building the TCR beta libraries relied on iRepertoire HTBI primers, and CDR3 regions underwent Arm-PCR. From the multiplex PCR reads, TCRdb called clonotypes with MiXCR, one entry per CDR3 protein. The sample holds hundreds of thousands of distinct CDR3 sequences; roughly 16% are singletons and the top ten take around 18%. The data were also submitted as part of a second study, on T cells in Graves' hyperthyroidism and ophthalmopathy.

The specimen was peripheral blood mononuclear cells (PBMCs), collected at new diagnosis, from a patient treated with antithyroid drugs. All receptors derive from a young woman with Graves disease.

The chain uses TRBV4-1 and TRBJ2-5, with 9 bases matching TRBD1. After removal of 0 bases from V and 8 bases from J, the junction contained 10 bases not matched to a gene. Germline V CDR1 and CDR2: MGHRA, YSYEKL. The CDR3 spans 16 residues. DNA for the CDR3: TGCGCCAGCAGCCAAGATGGGGACAGGGCCTTAGAAACCCAGTACTTC. Amino acid sequence: CASSQDGDRALETQYF.

This clonotype was found many times. The V call is TRBV28, the J call TRBJ2-5, with 13 positions matching TRBD2. This CDR3 contains 16 residues. Germline V gene lookup returns CDR1 MDHEN and CDR2 SYDVKM. J gave up 5 bases and V 5 bases, and 8 bases lay outside the gene matches. The CDR3 sequence is CASSLGLAGLTETQYF. The CDR3 coding sequence is TGTGCCAGCAGTCTGGGACTAGCGGGATTAACGGAGACCCAGTACTTC.

This clonotype was found many times. The rearrangement links TRBV6-5 to TRBJ1-5; 7 nucleotides match TRBD1. Per the germline V gene, CDR1 is MNHEY and CDR2 is SVGAGI. V lost 4 bases, J lost 4 bases, and 1 base stayed unmatched. This CDR3 comprises 13 residues. As DNA, the CDR3 is TGTGCCAGCAGTTCCAGGGGGAATCAGCCCCAGCATTTT. It codes for CASSSRGNQPQHF.

This clonotype was seen repeatedly, ten times or more. The chain joins TRBV7-9 to TRBJ2-3; 10 bases align to TRBD1. The ends lost 3 bases at V and 4 bases at J; junction bases unmatched: 1. Germline V lookup: CDR1 SEHNR, CDR2 FQNEAQ (reference sequence). This CDR3 comprises 14 residues. This chain's CDR3 is CASSLTGGADTQYF. CDR3 coding DNA: TGTGCCAGCAGCTTGACAGGGGGCGCAGATACGCAGTATTTT. The full variable domain, its missing parts supplied by reference TRBV7-9 and TRBJ2-3, is DTGVSQNPRHKITKRGQNVTFRCDPISEHNRLYWYRQTLGQGPEFLTYFQNEAQLEKSRLLSDRFSAERPKGSFSTLEIQRTEQGDSAMYLCASSLTGGADTQYFGPGTRLTVL.

This clonotype was counted many times. The rearrangement links TRBV7-9 to TRBJ2-1; the match to TRBD2 covers 11 bases. Germline V gene lookup returns CDR1 SEHNR and CDR2 FQNEAQ (reference sequence). Losses at the gene ends were 6 bases for V and 10 bases for J; bases not matched to a gene: 2. The CDR3 is made up of 12 amino acids. CDR3 bases: TGTGCCAGCAGACTAGCGGGAGAGGAGCAGTTCTTC. Residues: CASRLAGEEQFF. Full variable domain (missing parts from reference TRBV7-9 and TRBJ2-1): DTGVSQNPRHKITKRGQNVTFRCDPISEHNRLYWYRQTLGQGPEFLTYFQNEAQLEKSRLLSDRFSAERPKGSFSTLEIQRTEQGDSAMYLCASRLAGEEQFFGPGTRLTVL.

This clonotype was counted between two and nine times. The chain couples TRBV18 to TRBJ1-2; no reliable D call. The CDR3 loop spans 15 amino acids. V dropped 1 base and J dropped 4 bases, with 13 bases sitting between them. CDR1 and CDR2 from the germline V gene are KGHSH and LQKENI. The CDR3 is CASSPLDPVPYGYTF. For the CDR3, the DNA is TGTGCCAGCTCACCACTTGATCCAGTGCCCTATGGCTACACCTTC.

This clonotype was picked up many times. The rearrangement uses TRBV30 and TRBJ2-1; 7 nucleotides align to TRBD2. V dropped 1 base and J dropped 7; count of bases not matched to a gene: 7. CDR3 size: 14 residues. Germline V lookup: CDR1 GTSNPN, CDR2 SVGIG (reference sequence). The CDR3: CAWSGGNGGNEQFF. DNA of the CDR3: TGTGCCTGGAGTGGTGGGAACGGGGGGAATGAGCAGTTCTTC.

Only a few counts were recorded for this clonotype. The rearrangement links TRBV10-1 to TRBJ2-5, with D hard to call. Germline CDR1 is WNHNN and CDR2 is SYGVQD (reference sequence). The V and J ends lost 3 bases and 1 base respectively, with 15 bases between them. CDR3 size: 16 residues. The DNA of the CDR3 is TGCGCCAGCAGTGAAGGGCATATAACCCTCCAAGAGACCCAGTACTTC. Translating it yields CASSEGHITLQETQYF.

The chain joins TRBV20-1 to TRBJ2-7; the D gene is possibly TRBD1 (6 bases). Trimming took 5 bases from V and 1 from J, leaving 9 bases between them. Per germline, CDR1 DFQATT and CDR2 SNEGSKA (reference sequence). The CDR3 is made up of 12 amino acids. The chain's CDR3 is CSAERGSYEQYF. DNA for the CDR3: TGCAGTGCTGAAAGGGGGTCCTACGAGCAGTACTTC.

This clonotype was counted ten times or more. The chain uses TRBV7-8 and TRBJ2-5; 7 bases line up with TRBD1. This CDR3 is built from 13 residues. V shed 7 bases and J 5 bases; nucleotides not matched to a gene: 7. Germline V gene data show CDR1 as SGHVS and CDR2 as FQNEAQ. CDR3 nucleotide sequence: TGTGCCAGCACCGACAGGGCGGAGGAGACCCAGTACTTC. Protein: CASTDRAEETQYF.

At least ten counts were recorded for this clonotype. The CDR3 region is CASSSSGTGGLLASNQPQHF. The CDR3 coding sequence is TGTGCCAGCAGTTCATCCGGGACAGGGGGACTCCTGGCTAGCAATCAGCCCCAGCATTTT. This chain links TRBV28 with TRBJ1-5, with 11 bases that match TRBD1. CDR1 and CDR2 from the germline V gene are MDHEN and SYDVKM. V lost 4 bases to trimming and J lost 0 bases; unmatched junction nucleotides: 14. This CDR3 comprises 20 residues.

This clonotype was observed at least ten times. J is TRBJ1-2 and V is TRBV29-1, with D maybe TRBD1 (5 bases). This CDR3 contains 17 residues. V was cut by 6 bases and J by 0 bases, with 23 bases left in between. Germline assignment: CDR1 SQVTM and CDR2 ANQGSEA. As DNA, the CDR3 is TGCAGCGTGACAAGACCTGCCGGTCGGGGGGCTAACTATGGCTACACCTTC. Translating gives CSVTRPAGRGANYGYTF.

The V gene is TRBV19, the J gene TRBJ1-5; 8 bases align to TRBD1. CDR3 length equals 18 residues. V was clipped by 4 bases and J by 0 bases; unmatched bases: 11. Germline CDR1 LNHDA, CDR2 SQIVND (reference sequence). The chain's CDR3 is CASSNDRGQLYSNQPQHF. The CDR3 bases are TGTGCCAGTAGTAATGACAGGGGCCAATTGTATAGCAATCAGCCCCAGCATTTT. The whole variable domain, filled in from reference TRBV19 and TRBJ1-5, reads DGGITQSPKYLFRKEGQNVTLSCEQNLNHDAMYWYRQDPGQGLRLIYYSQIVNDFQKGDIAEGYSVSREKKESFPLTVTSAQKNPTAFYLCASSNDRGQLYSNQPQHFGDGTRLSIL.

This clonotype was seen many times. This rearrangement joins TRBV12-3 or TRBV12-4 to TRBJ1-3; TRBD1 might be the D (5 bases). The V and J ends lost 6 bases and 2 bases respectively, with 11 bases between them. The length of the CDR3 is 14 residues. The CDR3 loop is CASSFGGTGNTIYF. In DNA, the CDR3 is TGTGCCAGCAGCTTCGGGGGAACTGGAAACACCATATATTTT.

There are many counts of this clonotype. The V call is TRBV20-1, the J call TRBJ2-1; 8 positions match TRBD1. In germline, CDR1 is DFQATT, CDR2 SNEGSKA (reference sequence). V was clipped by 6 bases and J by 0 bases; unmatched bases: 10. The CDR3 is 16 residues long. CDR3 residues: CSAQEGQASSYNEQFF. The CDR3 bases are TGCAGTGCACAAGAGGGACAGGCGAGCTCCTACAATGAGCAGTTCTTC.

This clonotype was found a few times. The chain carries TRBV9 and TRBJ2-5; unclear D gene. V dropped 3 bases and J dropped 5 bases, with 11 bases sitting between them. CDR3 length equals 13 residues. The V gene's germline CDR1 is SGDLS and CDR2 YYNGEE. Here the CDR3 DNA reads TGTGCCAGCAGCGCCCACCCGCCGGAGACCCAGTACTTC. As protein: CASSAHPPETQYF.

The V gene is TRBV19, the J gene TRBJ2-7; 7 bases match TRBD2. Germline CDR1 LNHDA, CDR2 SQIVND (reference sequence). Germline trimming cut 8 bases from V and 0 bases from J; bases unmatched to any gene: 10. This CDR3 has 15 amino acids. Here the CDR3 DNA reads TGTGCCAGTCGGAGGCTAGCGGTTAGCTCCTACGAGCAGTACTTC. Residues: CASRRLAVSSYEQYF.

This clonotype showed up just a few times. The gene calls are TRBV30 and TRBJ1-6; 9 nucleotides line up with TRBD1. Looked up from germline, CDR1 is GTSNPN and CDR2 is SVGIG (reference sequence). CDR3 length equals 16 residues. Trimming at V came to 0 bases and at J to 8 bases, leaving 8 bases not matched to a gene. CDR3 DNA sequence: TGTGCCTGGAGTGTACAAGGTACAGGGGGCCATTCACCCCTCCACTTT. It is translated as CAWSVQGTGGHSPLHF.

This clonotype was picked up a small number of times. CDR3 sequence (DNA): TGCAGCGTTGAAGGGGCGACTAGCGGGAGTCAGACCCAGTACTTC. It encodes CSVEGATSGSQTQYF. The rearrangement uses TRBV29-1 and TRBJ2-5; TRBD2 matches 12 bases. The CDR3 totals 15 residues. Germline V gives CDR1 SQVTM, CDR2 ANQGSEA. The J segment lost 6 bases and the V segment lost 1 base, leaving 6 bases of the junction unmatched.

This clonotype occurred a few times. The chain joins TRBV7-9 to TRBJ1-2; D gene unclear. The germline V and J ends were trimmed by 5 bases and 3 bases, with 16 bases remaining between them. There are 15 residues in the CDR3. Germline V gives CDR1 SEHNR, CDR2 FQNEAQ (reference sequence). CDR3: CASSNPVQAHYGYTF. Here the CDR3 DNA reads TGTGCCAGCAGCAACCCGGTGCAGGCGCACTATGGCTACACCTTC.

This clonotype was seen at least ten times. This sequence joins TRBV2 and TRBJ2-7; weak D call: TRBD2 (5 bases). Trimming removed 7 bases from V and 2 bases from J, with 21 bases in between. The CDR3 totals 16 residues. Germline assignment: CDR1 SNHLY and CDR2 FYNNEI. DNA for the CDR3: TGTGCCAGCAACTCCCCCTTTGGCGGGCGAACCTACGAGCAGTACTTC. Its translation: CASNSPFGGRTYEQYF. Using reference TRBV2 and TRBJ2-7 for the parts outside the CDR3, the full variable domain is EPEVTQTPSHQVTQMGQEVILRCVPISNHLYFYWYRQILGQKVEFLVSFYNNEISEKSEIFDDQFSVERPDGSNFTLKIRSTKLEDSAMYFCASNSPFGGRTYEQYFGPGTRLTVT.

This clonotype was observed at least ten times. This chain uses TRBV7-9 with TRBJ2-7, with 8 bases lining up with TRBD2. In germline, CDR1 is SEHNR, CDR2 FQNEAQ (reference sequence). This CDR3 comprises 14 residues. Trimming removed 3 bases from V and 3 bases from J; junction bases left unmatched: 4. CDR3 DNA: TGTGCCAGCAGCTTGTGGACTAGCATCTACGAGCAGTACTTC. This translates into CASSLWTSIYEQYF.

This clonotype showed up just a few times. Written as DNA, the CDR3 is TGTGCCAGCAACATACGGGAGGTAGGGGAAGAGACCCAGTACTTC. Its protein is CASNIREVGEETQYF. The chain combines TRBV27 with TRBJ2-5, with 7 bases aligning to TRBD2. Trimming removed 7 bases from V and 3 bases from J; junction bases left unmatched: 11. This CDR3 is built from 15 residues. The germline gives CDR1 MNHEY, CDR2 SMNVEV (reference sequence).

The chain employs TRBV3-1 and TRBJ1-2, with D perhaps TRBD1 (5 bases). The germline gives CDR1 LGHDT, CDR2 YNNKEL (reference sequence). Trimming removed 2 bases from V and 8 bases from J, with 12 bases in between. The CDR3 loop spans 13 amino acids. CDR3 sequence reads: CASSQQGATGYTF. The CDR3 coding sequence is TGTGCCAGCAGCCAACAAGGGGCAACCGGCTACACCTTC.

This clonotype appeared a few times. V is TRBV4-1 and J is TRBJ2-2; D is unresolved. CDR1 MGHRA and CDR2 YSYEKL come from the germline V gene. V lost 0 bases to trimming and J lost 5 bases, with 13 bases between them. This CDR3 region has 16 residues. Here the CDR3 DNA reads TGCGCCAGCAGCCAAGATTACGGCAGGTCGACCGGGGAGCTGTTTTTT. It encodes CASSQDYGRSTGELFF.

This clonotype was observed a handful of times. The chain carries TRBV5-6 and TRBJ2-3, with 7 nucleotides matching TRBD1. Losses at the gene ends were 1 base for V and 2 bases for J; bases not matched to a gene: 4. The CDR3 runs to 15 residues. In germline, CDR1 is SGHDT, CDR2 YYEEEE. The CDR3 protein is CASSLRQGNTDTQYF. CDR3 DNA sequence: TGTGCCAGCAGCTTGAGACAGGGCAACACAGATACGCAGTATTTT.

This clonotype was recorded only once. The chain has TRBV6-9 and TRBJ1-5; 11 bases fit TRBD1. This CDR3 is 15 amino acids long. From germline, CDR1 is MNHGY and CDR2 SVAAGI. Trimming took 3 bases from V and 6 from J; bases not matched to a gene: 4. Here the CDR3 DNA reads TGTGCCAGCAGTTACAGGACAGGGGGCGTTCAGCCCCAGCATTTT. Protein: CASSYRTGGVQPQHF.